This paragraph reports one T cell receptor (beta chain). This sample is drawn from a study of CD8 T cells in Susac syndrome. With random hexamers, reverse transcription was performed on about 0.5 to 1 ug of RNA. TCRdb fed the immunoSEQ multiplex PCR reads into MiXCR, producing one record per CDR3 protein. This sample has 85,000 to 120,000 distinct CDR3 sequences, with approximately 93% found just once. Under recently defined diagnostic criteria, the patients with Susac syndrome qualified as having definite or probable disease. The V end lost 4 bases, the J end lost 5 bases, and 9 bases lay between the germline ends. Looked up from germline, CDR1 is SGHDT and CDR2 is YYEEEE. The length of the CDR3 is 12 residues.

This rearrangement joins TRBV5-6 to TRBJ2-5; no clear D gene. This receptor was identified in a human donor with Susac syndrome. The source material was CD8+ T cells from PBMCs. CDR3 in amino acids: CASSPMGETQYF. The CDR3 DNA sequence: TGTGCCAGCAGCCCCATGGGTGAGACCCAGTACTTC.